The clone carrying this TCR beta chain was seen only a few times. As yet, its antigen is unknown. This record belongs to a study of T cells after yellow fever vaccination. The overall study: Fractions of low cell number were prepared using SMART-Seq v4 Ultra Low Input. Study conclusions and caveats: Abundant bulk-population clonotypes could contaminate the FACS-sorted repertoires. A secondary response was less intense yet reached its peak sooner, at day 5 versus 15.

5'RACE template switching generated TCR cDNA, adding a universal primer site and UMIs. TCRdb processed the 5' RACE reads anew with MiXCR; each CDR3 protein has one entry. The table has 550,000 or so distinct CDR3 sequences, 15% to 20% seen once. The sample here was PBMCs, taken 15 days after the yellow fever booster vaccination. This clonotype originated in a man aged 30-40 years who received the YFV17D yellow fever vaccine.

CDR3 nucleotides: TGTGCCAGCGAGACTAACATGGACAAAAAACTGTTTTTT. Translation: CASETNMDKKLFF. The chain uses TRBV6-1 and TRBJ1-4; perhaps TRBD1 as D (5 bases). The V end lost 8 bases, the J end lost 9 bases, and 16 bases lay between the germline ends. The CDR3 spans 13 residues. The germline V gene encodes CDR1 MNHNS and CDR2 SASEGT.